Sequencing of this T cell receptor (beta chain) was carried out in a study of blood T cell repertoires in COVID-19. Study details: Samples taken during acute and convalescent COVID-19 were collected in the United States, Italy and Spain. The analysed material was cDNA or gDNA that came from T cells, B-cell-depleted T cells, or PBMCs.

The CDR3 is 16 residues long. V lost 5 bases and J lost 0, with 16 bases in between. CDR1 and CDR2 (germline): SNHLY, FYNNEI. Per the original methods: Amplified reference gene primers provided the basis for estimating nucleated cell counts. Here immunoSEQ multiplex PCR was the method, and the copy in TCRdb shows in-frame clones only, minus some. V and J calls and clone size follow that table, whereas D and trimming were derived from the DNA. The sample holds roughly 80,000 clones; about 85% are singletons and the top ten take approximately 5.8%. There are a few counts of this clone. The source of this sequence is a man in his 60s with active or convalescent COVID-19. This chain connects TRBV2 to TRBJ1-2; D possibly corresponds to TRBD1 (5 bases). The sample consisted of peripheral blood. The CDR3 sequence: CASSIDLGAPNYGYTF. CDR3 DNA sequence: TGTGCCAGCAGTATCGATTTAGGGGCTCCTAACTATGGCTACACCTTC. The full variable domain, completed using reference TRBV2 and TRBJ1-2, is EPEVTQTPSHQVTQMGQEVILRCVPISNHLYFYWYRQILGQKVEFLVSFYNNEISEKSEIFDDQFSVERPDGSNFTLKIRSTKLEDSAMYFCASSIDLGAPNYGYTFGSGTRLTVV.